A single sample gave rise to the 31 T cell receptor beta chains below, sequenced in a study of shared clonotypes between healthy human individuals. Libraries were prepared by immunoSEQ multiplex PCR; TCRdb keeps only in-frame clonotypes and omits some of them. Of millions of clones in the sample, 85% to 95% are singletons; the top ten hold 0.1% to 0.15%. The sample consisted of naive CD4+ T cells sorted from blood. Subset specified: CD45RA+ positively selected. These receptors all stem from a man in his late teens or twenties in good health.

The genes are TRBV6-1 and TRBJ2-7; no definite D call. The germline CDR1 and CDR2 sequences are MNHNS and SASEGT. The V end was cut by 3 bases, the J end by 6 bases, with 9 bases between. The CDR3 has 12 amino acids. The DNA for the CDR3 is TGTGCCAGCAGTGAGCCGTCGTCCGAGCAGTACTTC. The encoded protein is CASSEPSSEQYF.

The DNA of the CDR3 is TGTGCCAGCACCTACGGTGGGGAAGCTTTCTTT. It encodes CASTYGGEAFF. J is TRBJ1-1 and V is TRBV2, with no clear D. CDR1 is SNHLY, CDR2 FYNNEI, per germline. The V end lost 7 bases, the J end lost 8 bases, and 11 bases lay between the germline ends. The CDR3 is 11 residues long.

This chain connects TRBV7-9 to TRBJ1-1; D ambiguous. The CDR3 runs 12 residues. Between the trimmed V and J ends, which lost 5 bases and 4 bases, there was a span of 8 bases. Germline CDR1 is SEHNR and CDR2 is FQNEAQ (reference sequence). CDR3 sequence reads: CASSLDITEAFF. The CDR3 DNA follows: TGTGCCAGCAGCCTCGACATCACTGAAGCTTTCTTT.

The V gene is TRBV25-1, the J gene TRBJ1-1, with D possibly matching TRBD1 (6 bases). V was cut by 5 bases and J by 4 bases, with 14 bases left in between. There are 14 residues in the CDR3. Germline lookup yields CDR1 MGHDK and CDR2 SYGVNS. For the CDR3, the DNA is TGTGCCAGCAGTAGAATAGGGGGGGGCACTGAAGCTTTCTTT. Translating it yields CASSRIGGGTEAFF.

The chain links TRBV5-4 to TRBJ1-2, with D unresolved. The CDR3 contains 13 residues. Germline CDR1 and CDR2: SGHNT and YYREEE (reference sequence). Trimming stripped 4 bases from V and 4 bases from J, with 11 bases between. CDR3 sequence: CASSPLGIYGYTF. For the CDR3, the DNA is TGTGCCAGCAGCCCCCTTGGAATCTATGGCTACACCTTC.

A few counts support this clone. Other DNA sequences of this sample code for an identical CDR3. The V gene is TRBV5-4, the J gene TRBJ2-7; 10 bases match TRBD2. CDR3 length equals 15 residues. V gave up 0 bases and J gave up 0 bases; unmatched junction bases: 0. Germline CDR1 and CDR2: SGHNT and YYREEE (reference sequence). The DNA for the CDR3 is TGTGCCAGCAGCTTGGGGACTAGCGGCTCCTACGAGCAGTACTTC. This codes for CASSLGTSGSYEQYF.

A remark on this clone: Other DNA variants within this sample encode the same CDR3. The chain recombines TRBV29-1 with TRBJ2-3; D uncertain. Germline loops: CDR1 SQVTM, CDR2 ANQGSEA. The CDR3 has 11 residues. The ends were cut back, 2 bases at V and 6 bases at J, with 6 bases in the middle. CDR3 protein: CSVEIVDTQYF. The DNA for the CDR3 is TGCAGCGTTGAAATCGTGGATACGCAGTATTTT.

A remark on this clone: A much larger clonotype is one base distant, so this may be a read error. The V and J genes are TRBV7-9 and TRBJ1-1; D may be TRBD1 (6 bases). CDR3 length: 13 amino acids. CDR1 SEHNR and CDR2 FQNEAQ come from the germline V gene (reference sequence). The CDR3 sequence: CAGSRQVNTEAFF. Here the CDR3 DNA reads TGTGCCGGCAGCCGACAGGTGAACACTGAAGCTTTCTTT. Using reference TRBV7-9 and TRBJ1-1 for the parts outside the CDR3, the full variable domain is DTGVSQNPRHKITKRGQNVTFRCDPISEHNRLYWYRQTLGQGPEFLTYFQNEAQLEKSRLLSDRFSAERPKGSFSTLEIQRTEQGDSAMYLCAGSRQVNTEAFFGQGTRLTVV.

This chain connects TRBV20-1 to TRBJ2-5, with D unclear. Trimming removed 7 bases at V and 2 bases at J, with 8 bases between. Germline CDR1 and CDR2: DFQATT and SNEGSKA (reference sequence). CDR3 length: 11 amino acids. CDR3 sequence: CSGNLQETQYF. The CDR3 DNA reads as TGCAGTGGCAACCTACAAGAGACCCAGTACTTC.

The V gene is TRBV5-1, the J gene TRBJ2-1; D may be TRBD1 (7 bases). The CDR3 totals 15 residues. The ends were cut back, 0 bases at V and 9 bases at J, with 16 bases in the middle. Per the germline V gene, CDR1 is SGHRS and CDR2 is YFSETQ. Here the CDR3 reads CASSLGGTVFSEQFF. The CDR3 DNA follows: TGCGCCAGCAGCTTGGGCGGGACAGTCTTCTCTGAGCAGTTCTTC.

The J gene is TRBJ2-1, the V gene TRBV11-2; 12 bases are shared with TRBD2. CDR3 length: 15 amino acids. Germline CDR1 is SGHAT and CDR2 is FQNNGV. V lost 5 bases to trimming and J lost 9 bases; unmatched junction nucleotides: 8. CDR3 loop: CASSRRLAGAGEQFF. The CDR3, as DNA: TGTGCCAGCAGCCGGAGACTAGCGGGAGCGGGTGAGCAGTTCTTC.

V and J are TRBV27 and TRBJ1-1; no clear D gene. The CDR3 contains 14 residues. Germline V gene sequence: CDR1 MNHEY, CDR2 SMNVEV (reference sequence). V dropped 3 bases and J dropped 2 bases, with 10 bases sitting between them. The CDR3 DNA follows: TGTGCCAGCAGTTTCTCTGGTTCAAACACTGAAGCTTTCTTT. It encodes CASSFSGSNTEAFF.

Worth noting for this clone: This specimen includes other DNA sequences encoding the same CDR3. The rearrangement links TRBV6-1 to TRBJ2-1, with no clear D. From germline, CDR1 is MNHNS and CDR2 SASEGT. CDR3 length: 11 amino acids. V was cut by 3 bases and J by 7 bases, with 4 bases left in between. The CDR3 DNA sequence: TGTGCCAGCAGTGACCGGAATGAGCAGTTCTTC. Translating it yields CASSDRNEQFF.

A word on this clone: Different DNA sequences within this sample yield the same CDR3. The V and J genes are TRBV7-2 and TRBJ1-6; D is unresolved. Germline V gene lookup returns CDR1 SGHTA and CDR2 FQGNSA. The CDR3 consists of 11 residues. V lost 6 bases to trimming and J lost 5 bases, with 2 bases between them. The CDR3 coding sequence is TGTGCCAGCAGTAATAATTCACCCCTCCACTTT. Translation: CASSNNSPLHF.

The chain employs TRBV5-4 and TRBJ2-7, with D uncertain. V gave up 0 bases and J gave up 2 bases, with 9 bases separating them. Germline values: CDR1 SGHNT, CDR2 YYREEE (reference sequence). The CDR3 extends over 14 amino acids. The CDR3 sequence is CASSLGGMTYEQYF. The CDR3 DNA follows: TGTGCCAGCAGCTTGGGCGGCATGACCTACGAGCAGTACTTC.

This rearrangement joins TRBV19 to TRBJ1-5; D unresolved. V was shortened by 6 bases and J by 3 bases, with 15 bases between the two germline ends. This CDR3 contains 15 residues. CDR1 and CDR2 (germline): LNHDA, SQIVND (reference sequence). The CDR3 coding sequence is TGTGCCAGTAGGACGGATGACATAGTCAATCAGCCCCAGCATTTT. Amino acid sequence: CASRTDDIVNQPQHF.

V is TRBV15 and J is TRBJ2-3, with 8 bases aligning to TRBD1. CDR3 length equals 15 residues. Germline V CDR1 and CDR2: LNHNV, YYDKDF (reference sequence). Trimming took 0 bases from V and 1 from J; bases not matched to a gene: 0. CDR3 nucleotides: TGTGCCACCAGCAGAGAGACAGGGGGCACAGATACGCAGTATTTT. It codes for CATSRETGGTDTQYF.

This chain uses TRBV5-6 with TRBJ1-2, with D possibly being TRBD1 (5 bases). The CDR3 contains 12 residues. V gave up 7 bases and J gave up 4 bases, with 11 bases separating them. Germline CDR1 and CDR2: SGHDT and YYEEEE. CDR3: CASSRQGYGYTF. CDR3 nucleotide sequence: TGTGCCAGCTCCCGGCAGGGCTATGGCTACACCTTC.

This chain joins TRBV6-5 and TRBJ1-2; D unclear. Germline V lookup: CDR1 MNHEY, CDR2 SVGAGI. This CDR3 is 14 amino acids long. V was trimmed by 3 bases and J by 0 bases, leaving 8 bases between them. CDR3 protein: CASSYGRSNYGYTF. DNA for the CDR3: TGTGCCAGCAGTTATGGGCGCTCTAACTATGGCTACACCTTC.

The chain combines TRBV5-1 with TRBJ2-7; 8 bases are shared with TRBD1. Germline V gene sequence: CDR1 SGHRS, CDR2 YFSETQ. V was pared by 4 bases and J by 5 bases, with 14 bases of the junction left unmatched. The CDR3 contains 16 residues. CDR3 protein: CASSIRPRDRWDEQYF. DNA of the CDR3: TGCGCCAGCAGCATTCGACCCCGGGACAGGTGGGACGAGCAGTACTTC.

This chain uses TRBV7-9 with TRBJ1-1, with 7 bases lining up with TRBD1. V lost 1 base, J lost 1 base, and 6 bases stayed unmatched. CDR1 is SEHNR and CDR2 is FQNEAQ in the germline V gene (reference sequence). The length of the CDR3 is 16 residues. This chain's CDR3 is CASSLETGQSNTEAFF. The CDR3 DNA is TGTGCCAGCAGCTTAGAAACGGGACAGTCGAACACTGAAGCTTTCTTT.

This chain uses TRBV19 with TRBJ2-5; D is unresolved. Trimming stripped 6 bases from V and 5 bases from J, with 13 bases between. The CDR3 has 13 amino acids. Germline V gene sequence: CDR1 LNHDA, CDR2 SQIVND (reference sequence). The CDR3 here is CASRTVGGETQYF. CDR3 nucleotides: TGTGCCAGTAGGACGGTAGGCGGCGAGACCCAGTACTTC.

V and J are TRBV6-5 and TRBJ2-7; D assignment may be TRBD1 or TRBD2 (5 bases each). V was pared by 0 bases and J by 7 bases, with 10 bases between. CDR1 is MNHEY, CDR2 SVGAGI, per germline. This CDR3 is 13 amino acids long. CDR3: CASSYSGVREQYF. The CDR3 nucleotides are TGTGCCAGCAGTTACTCGGGGGTTAGGGAGCAGTACTTC.

The V gene is TRBV11-2, the J gene TRBJ2-3; 9 bases line up with TRBD2. Unmatched junction bases numbered 9, after V lost 6 bases and J lost 8 bases. This CDR3 has 14 residues. Germline V gene lookup returns CDR1 SGHAT and CDR2 FQNNGV. For the CDR3, the DNA is TGTGCCAGCAGAAGACTAGCGGCGCTGGCTACGCAGTATTTT. Its protein product is CASRRLAALATQYF.

A remark on this clone: One end of the junction varies from germline; a read error may be responsible. This chain joins TRBV7-7 and TRBJ2-5; 10 bases are a match to TRBD1. This CDR3 is 15 amino acids long. Germline loops: CDR1 SSHAT, CDR2 FNYEAQ (reference sequence). This CDR3 is CASSPGTGVGETQYF. CDR3 DNA: TGTGCTAGCAGCCCCGGGACAGGGGTTGGAGAGACCCAGTACTTC.

V and J are TRBV6-5 and TRBJ2-5, with D perhaps matching TRBD1 (5 bases). The length of the CDR3 is 14 residues. V dropped 0 bases and J dropped 5 bases, with 10 bases sitting between them. Germline-derived CDR1 and CDR2 are MNHEY and SVGAGI. This CDR3 reads CASSYSKGWETQYF. CDR3 nucleotide sequence: TGTGCCAGCAGTTACTCGAAGGGGTGGGAGACCCAGTACTTC.

The CDR3 region is CASSSGGPPKNIQYF. The CDR3 DNA reads TGTGCCAGCAGTTCGGGGGGGCCGCCTAAAAACATTCAGTACTTC. The chain joins TRBV27 to TRBJ2-4; 8 nucleotides match TRBD2. Germline V CDR1 and CDR2: MNHEY, SMNVEV (reference sequence). The CDR3 runs 15 residues. J gave up 4 bases and V 4 bases, and 6 bases lay outside the gene matches.

This clone was counted a few times. The V and J genes are TRBV7-9 and TRBJ1-6, with D unresolved. Germline CDR1 SEHNR, CDR2 FQNEAQ (reference sequence). Trimming took off 11 bases at V and 7 bases at J, with 15 bases between the two ends. The CDR3 is made up of 13 amino acids. CDR3 nucleotides: TGTGCCGGATCAGGAGCAAACAATTCACCCCTCCACTTT. It codes for CAGSGANNSPLHF. Full variable domain (remainder filled in from reference TRBV7-9 and TRBJ1-6): DTGVSQNPRHKITKRGQNVTFRCDPISEHNRLYWYRQTLGQGPEFLTYFQNEAQLEKSRLLSDRFSAERPKGSFSTLEIQRTEQGDSAMYLCAGSGANNSPLHFGNGTRLTVT.

This clone was seen only a few times. Other DNA variants within this sample encode the same CDR3. The genes are TRBV25-1 and TRBJ1-5; D unresolved. V was pared by 3 bases and J by 1 base, with 1 base between. The CDR3 has 12 residues. The germline V gene has CDR1 MGHDK and CDR2 SYGVNS. Here the CDR3 DNA reads TGTGCCAGCAGTGACAGCAATCAGCCCCAGCATTTT. Amino acid sequence: CASSDSNQPQHF. Full variable domain (missing parts from reference TRBV25-1 and TRBJ1-5): EADIYQTPRYLVIGTGKKITLECSQTMGHDKMYWYQQDPGMELHLIHYSYGVNSTEKGDLSSESTVSRIRTEHFPLTLESARPSHTSQYLCASSDSNQPQHFGDGTRLSIL.

The V and J genes are TRBV19 and TRBJ2-7; 8 positions agree with TRBD1. The CDR3 covers 13 residues. V was pared by 6 bases and J by 3 bases, with 4 bases of the junction left unmatched. Germline CDR1 is LNHDA and CDR2 is SQIVND (reference sequence). For the CDR3, the DNA is TGTGCCAGTAGGCCAGGGGGCTTCTACGAGCAGTACTTC. This gives the protein CASRPGGFYEQYF.

The genes are TRBV21-1 and TRBJ2-7; the D call TRBD2 from the table was never checked on the DNA. TRBV21-1 counts as a pseudogene. This CDR3 has 15 residues. CDR3 residues: CASSRTDSSSYEQYF. CDR3 nucleotides: TGTGCCAGCAGCCGAACGGACTCGAGCTCCTACGAGCAGTACTTC.